This T cell receptor beta chain is from a study of STAT5B mutations in CD4+ large granular lymphocyte leukemia. Whole-study findings and limits: 8/27 top patient clones versus 2/35 control clones were TRBV06-family.

A note on this clone: No antigen is known for it. At one end the junction does not follow the germline gene, possibly because of a read error.

This was a survey-level run. The repertoire was sequenced with immunoSEQ multiplex PCR; TCRdb's copy has only in-frame clones and lacks some. The sample shows 20,000 to 25,000 clones, about 80% of them seen only once. Healthy controls were blood donor buffy coats. Per germline, CDR1 SSHAT and CDR2 FNYEAQ (reference sequence). The CDR3 covers 14 residues. The source material was CD4+ T cells from blood buffy coats. This clonotype originated in a human donor in good health. The chain carries TRBV7-7 and TRBJ2-5, with 11 bases lining up with TRBD2. CDR3 nucleotide sequence: TGTGCTAGCAGCTTTGGACTAGCGGGAGAGACCCAGTACTTC. Its translation: CASSFGLAGETQYF.